A selection of T cell receptor beta chains follows, all from one sample in a study of metastatic and nonmetastatic thyroid tumors. TCRdb re-analyzed the PCR reads through MiXCR. Of tens of thousands of clones in the sample, around 26% were seen once. The sample was blood. Receptors originate from a female donor with papillary thyroid cancer or a benign thyroid nodule (not recorded which). Some clones in this sample may be carry-over from other donors' samples. CDR3s include the opening cysteine and the closing phenylalanine or tryptophan. The D gene is left open where the match is weak. Expanded clones get a size class; other rows say once, few or many, or leave the size out.

d_gene | j_gene | v_gene | abundance | CDR3aa | CDR3nt
- | TRBJ2-5 | TRBV5-1 | many | CASSLGGRETQYF | TGCGCCAGCAGCTTGGGGGGGCGGGAGACCCAGTACTTC
- | TRBJ2-2 | TRBV2 | - | CASIKQVSGAREKTWELFF | TGTGCCAGCATCAAGCAGGTTAGCGGTGCAAGGGAGAAAACCTGGGAGCTGTTTTTT
- | TRBJ1-5 | TRBV12-3/TRBV12-4 | few | CASSVWVPDQPQHF | TGTGCCAGCAGTGTCTGGGTGCCCGATCAGCCCCAGCATTTT
- | TRBJ2-1 | TRBV7-2 | many | CASSLGSTSMYEQFF | TGTGCCAGCAGCTTAGGGTCGACGAGCATGTATGAGCAGTTCTTC
TRBD1 | TRBJ2-1 | TRBV28 | many | CASSSPGTGASEQFF | TGTGCCAGCAGTTCCCCTGGGACAGGGGCTAGTGAGCAGTTCTTC
- | TRBJ1-4 | TRBV7-9 | many | CASSLDGTNEKLFF | TGTGCCAGCAGCTTAGATGGGACAAACGAAAAACTGTTTTTT
- | TRBJ2-5 | TRBV11-2 | many | CASSLDHFGAGRFETQYF | TGTGCCAGCAGCTTAGATCACTTTGGGGCGGGGCGCTTTGAGACCCAGTACTTC
- | TRBJ1-5 | TRBV11-2 | - | CAGSPGISNQPQHF | TGTGCCGGCAGCCCTGGAATAAGCAATCAGCCCCAGCATTTT
TRBD2 | TRBJ2-1 | TRBV28 | many | CASSLGPGLAGYNEQFF | TGTGCCAGCAGTTTAGGCCCGGGACTAGCGGGCTACAATGAGCAGTTCTTC
TRBD2 | TRBJ2-1 | TRBV6-1 | few | CASSAGWGGNEQFF | TGTGCCAGCAGCGCCGGTTGGGGGGGGAATGAGCAGTTCTTC
- | TRBJ1-2 | TRBV5-1 | many | CASSLRGVNYGYTF | TGCGCCAGCAGCCTGAGGGGGGTGAACTATGGCTACACCTTC
- | TRBJ1-4 | TRBV4-2 | many | CASSQEGTATNEKLFF | TGTGCCAGCAGCCAAGAAGGAACGGCAACTAATGAAAAACTGTTTTTT
TRBD2 | TRBJ2-1 | TRBV5-6 | - | CASSSVLAGETNEQFF | TGTGCCAGCAGCTCCGTACTAGCGGGAGAGACCAATGAGCAGTTCTTC
- | TRBJ1-6 | TRBV6-2/TRBV6-3 | medium-sized | CASSLRDTHSPLHF | TGTGCCAGCAGCCTCCGGGACACTCATTCACCCCTCCACTTT
TRBD1 | TRBJ1-2 | TRBV7-2 | many | CASSSGTGNYGYTF | TGTGCCAGCAGCTCCGGGACAGGAAACTATGGCTACACCTTC
- | TRBJ2-5 | TRBV28 | few | CASISPTGSETQYF | TGTGCCAGCATTTCCCCGACAGGTAGTGAGACCCAGTACTTC
- | TRBJ1-1 | TRBV6-1 | medium-sized | CASTKGENTEAFF | TGTGCCAGCACCAAGGGGGAGAACACTGAAGCTTTCTTT
- | TRBJ2-1 | TRBV7-3 | - | CASSLTVYNEQFF | TGTGCCAGCAGCTTAACGGTTTACAATGAGCAGTTCTTC
TRBD1 | TRBJ1-6 | TRBV20-1 | many | CSALRAGQSHNSPLHF | TGCAGTGCCCTACGGGCGGGACAGTCACATAATTCACCCCTCCACTTT
- | TRBJ1-2 | TRBV14 | many | CASSQGDFRGYTF | TGTGCCAGCAGCCAGGGAGATTTTAGAGGCTACACCTTC
- | TRBJ1-6 | TRBV10-2 | medium-sized | CASSGSFNNSPLHF | TGCGCCAGCAGTGGCTCCTTTAATAATTCACCCCTCCACTTT
TRBD2 | TRBJ2-5 | TRBV20-1 | many | CSARDWGLAGGHGETQYF | TGCAGTGCTAGAGATTGGGGATTAGCGGGAGGGCATGGAGAGACCCAGTACTTC
- | TRBJ1-6 | TRBV2 | medium-sized | CASADQVGSSPLHF | TGTGCCAGCGCAGACCAAGTGGGGTCTTCACCCCTCCACTTT
- | TRBJ2-5 | TRBV4-2 | many | CASSQAWGDQETQYF | TGTGCCAGCAGCCAAGCGTGGGGGGACCAAGAGACCCAGTACTTC
- | TRBJ2-1 | TRBV9 | many | CASSVVPLSRSEGEQFF | TGTGCCAGCAGCGTAGTACCACTCTCCCGATCAGAAGGTGAGCAGTTCTTC
- | TRBJ2-1 | TRBV5-1 | - | CASSASCTQGNEQFF | TGCGCCAGCAGCGCGTCCTGTACGCAAGGAAATGAGCAGTTCTTC
- | TRBJ1-2 | TRBV6-1 | medium-sized | CASSATTVNYGYTF | TGTGCCAGCAGCGCAACGACAGTTAACTATGGCTACACCTTC
TRBD2 | TRBJ2-5 | TRBV2 | - | CASSGSGSGETQYF | TGTGCCAGCAGTGGTAGCGGGAGTGGAGAGACCCAGTACTTC
- | TRBJ1-4 | TRBV5-1 | - | CASSLVLSDKKLFF | TGCGCCAGCAGCTTGGTCTTATCTGATAAAAAACTGTTTTTT
TRBD1 | TRBJ1-5 | TRBV19 | many | CASSPGRDSLYSNQPQHF | TGTGCCAGTAGTCCCGGCCGGGACAGCTTATATAGCAATCAGCCCCAGCATTTT
TRBD1 | TRBJ1-1 | TRBV3-1 | many | CASSQSDRLNTEAFF | TGTGCCAGCAGCCAATCGGACAGGTTGAACACTGAAGCTTTCTTT
- | TRBJ1-3 | TRBV5-1 | - | CASSPPQGDTIYF | TGCGCCAGCAGCCCACCTCAGGGTGACACCATATATTTT
- | TRBJ2-3 | TRBV19 | many | CASRPRGGTTQYF | TGTGCCAGTAGACCTAGAGGAGGAACTACGCAGTATTTT
- | TRBJ1-1 | TRBV27 | - | CASSLRVGLTEAFF | TGTGCCAGCAGTTTAAGGGTAGGGCTCACTGAAGCTTTCTTT
- | TRBJ2-1 | TRBV18 | - | CASSKANNEQFF | TGTGCCAGCTCAAAAGCAAACAATGAGCAGTTCTTC
- | TRBJ2-7 | TRBV11-3 | - | CASSFGRIYEQYF | TGTGCCAGCAGCTTCGGGCGGATCTACGAGCAGTACTTC
TRBD1 | TRBJ1-6 | TRBV12-3/TRBV12-4 | few | CASSQRQGANSPLHF | TGTGCCAGCAGTCAAAGACAGGGGGCGAATTCACCCCTCCACTTT
- | TRBJ1-6 | TRBV18 | - | CASSRDRNSPLHF | TGTGCCAGCTCCCGCGACAGGAATTCACCCCTCCACTTT
- | TRBJ2-3 | TRBV6-2/TRBV6-3 | medium-sized | CASKEGLDTDTQYF | TGTGCCAGCAAAGAAGGACTCGACACAGATACGCAGTATTTT
- | TRBJ2-7 | TRBV28 | few | CASSLGHQIEQYF | TGTGCCAGCAGCCTGGGACATCAAATAGAGCAGTACTTC
TRBD1 | TRBJ1-2 | TRBV2 | many | CASIRDRAQGGYTF | TGTGCCAGCATTAGAGACAGGGCTCAGGGTGGCTACACCTTC
- | TRBJ1-1 | TRBV11-1 | - | CASSLALNTEAFF | TGTGCCAGCAGCTTAGCCCTTAACACTGAAGCTTTCTTT
- | TRBJ2-1 | TRBV7-9 | many | CASSPGTQEQFF | TGTGCCAGCAGCCCGGGGACTCAGGAGCAGTTCTTC
- | TRBJ2-5 | TRBV19 | - | CASGQQETQYF | TGTGCCAGTGGACAGCAAGAGACCCAGTACTTC
TRBD1 | TRBJ2-3 | TRBV9 | few | CASSVMSGQGNTDTQYF | TGTGCCAGCAGCGTAATGTCGGGACAGGGGAACACAGATACGCAGTATTTT
TRBD1 | TRBJ2-5 | TRBV4-1 | many | CASSQGPGQGAGETQYF | TGCGCCAGCAGCCAAGGCCCGGGACAGGGGGCTGGAGAGACCCAGTACTTC
- | TRBJ2-7 | TRBV4-2 | - | CASSQAPISDEQYF | TGTGCCAGCAGCCAAGCGCCGATCTCGGACGAGCAGTACTTC
- | TRBJ1-5 | TRBV20-1 | many | CSAREGMRNQPQHF | TGCAGTGCTAGGGAGGGAATGCGCAATCAGCCCCAGCATTTT
TRBD2 | TRBJ2-7 | TRBV12-3/TRBV12-4 | medium-sized | CASTPGLAGASYEQYF | TGTGCCAGCACCCCGGGACTAGCGGGGGCCTCCTACGAGCAGTACTTC
- | TRBJ2-5 | TRBV20-1 | many | CSARKSPGFQETQYF | TGCAGTGCTAGAAAGAGCCCAGGGTTCCAAGAGACCCAGTACTTC
- | TRBJ1-4 | TRBV6-1 | many | CASSSTTGIGNEKLFF | TGTGCCAGCAGCTCTACTACGGGAATTGGTAATGAAAAACTGTTTTTT
- | TRBJ2-1 | TRBV15 | many | CATSRGRDSYLNEQFF | TGTGCCACCAGCAGAGGCCGGGACTCCTACTTGAATGAGCAGTTCTTC